This T cell receptor (beta chain) is from a study of vaccination and CD4 T cells after COVID-19. Germline CDR1 MNHNS, CDR2 SASEGT. V was clipped by 10 bases and J by 9 bases; unmatched bases: 17. The CDR3 totals 15 residues. Treatment indicated: approximately nine-day PBMC culture with coronavirus spike peptide pools or control peptides (ViraFEST assay). As concerns this clonotype: The antigen remains undetermined.

The Oncomine TCR Beta short-read assay was applied to DNA of cultured CD4+ T cells. TCRdb ran MiXCR on the PCR reads and lists one entry per CDR3 protein. Of about 23,000 distinct CDR3 sequences in the sample, roughly 68% were seen once. This sample comprised CD4+ T cells from blood, cultured in vitro, obtained after SARS-CoV-2 vaccination. The receptor was derived from a human donor who received a COVID-19 vaccine. The V call is TRBV6-1, the J call TRBJ2-3; TRBD2 aligns across 9 bases. The CDR3 DNA reads TGTGCCACCAGAGCCCTAGCGGGGACCCTTGGCACGCAGTATTTT. Encoded protein: CATRALAGTLGTQYF.